This paragraph covers one T cell receptor beta chain sequence. Its antigen is unknown. No base quality information exists; no much larger clone differs at one position. The sample originates from a study of CD8+ T cells in alopecia areata (dated by TCRdb to the late 2010s). Notes on the research overall: High-throughput TCRbeta sequencing was used to examine T cell clonal expansion in alopecia areata in both the C3H/HeJ mouse model and human patients. RNA was extracted with the PAXgene miRNA kit for fixed scalp, the miRNeasy kit for PBMCs, and the RNeasy kit for mouse skin. Scalp clonality was compared across normal scalp (n=4), patchy alopecia areata scalp (n=8), and alopecia totalis/universalis scalp (n=8). Amplification of TCRbeta CDR3 regions was done by immunoSEQ multiplex PCR using 35 Vbeta forward primers and 13 Jbeta reverse primers. On the human side, TCRbeta sequencing was run on scalp tissue and on sorted CD4+ and CD8+ peripheral blood T cells from healthy controls and from alopecia areata patients with either patchy or totalis/universalis disease.

CDR1 SGHVS and CDR2 FQNEAQ are derived from the germline V gene. The V end gives up 5 bases and the J end 2 bases, leaving 16 bases in the junction not matched to a gene. Spanning cysteine to phenylalanine, the CDR3 consists of 19 amino acids. The only DNA kept is the CDR3, 57 bases in frame from the first base. Libraries were built with the immunoSEQ multiplex PCR assay. For TCR sequencing, RNA was extracted from every sample and reverse transcribed into cDNA to serve as template. SuperScript III was used to make first-strand cDNA, primed with a 2:1 mix of oligo-dT and random hexamers. A synthetic immune receptor repertoire was used to assess amplification bias, and residual bias was removed computationally. In the paper's pipeline: After raw reads were preprocessed to remove errors, the CDR3 was defined following IMGT conventions as running from the conserved cysteine to phenylalanine. Clonality was computed by normalizing Shannon entropy by log2 of the number of productive unique TCRs and subtracting the result from 1. CD4 or CD8 identity of scalp clones was inferred by cross-referencing scalp TCRbeta sequences with sorted blood CD4 and CD8 repertoires. The immuneACCESS repertoire file appears here via TCRdb, limited to in-frame rearrangements. These files lack a portion of the clones; in checked studies, under half of the deficit traces to unresolved V genes, and the cause of the others is not known. The V and J calls and clone size are taken from that table; D and trimming were inferred from the DNA. This sample is represented by around 60,000 clones; around 40% of them were singletons. Roughly half of the sample is held by the ten biggest clonotypes.

Broader findings and caveats from the paper: Compared with normal scalp, lesional scalp had higher clonality and more expanded CD8+ clones, particularly in alopecia totalis/universalis, a pattern that suggests antigenic drive. TCR sequences shared between patients were less clear than in mice, possibly partly because of HLA diversity in the patient population. Resident alphabeta T cells in normal human skin are also sequenced, complicating scalp TCR repertoire analysis, unlike mouse skin dominated by gammadelta T cells.

Peripheral blood and lesional scalp punch biopsies were obtained from patients with alopecia areata. PBMCs were isolated by density centrifugation and stained for CD3, CD4 and CD8, and CD4+ and CD8+ T cells were sorted on a FACSAria. Untreated alopecia areata patients were recruited as part of a multicenter biomarker study. Blood CD8+ T cells from a handful of biomarker-study patients were further sorted into NKG2D-low and NKG2D-high fractions. Material for sequencing was NKG2D-low CD8+ T cells sorted from blood. In light of the paper, this sample's cell subset or site label describes: sorted CD8+ NKG2D-low blood T cells. This chain is built from TRBV7-8 and TRBJ2-1; TRBD2 lines up with 9 middle nucleotides. This TCR was recovered from a human donor with alopecia areata. Here the CDR3 is given as CASSQDPNLAGVAYNEQFF. DNA sequence: TGTGCCAGCAGCCAAGATCCGAACTTAGCGGGGGTCGCCTACAATGAGCAGTTCTTC.